This is a list of T cell receptor beta chains from one sample in a study of T-cell memory formation after mild COVID-19. TCRdb re-called the 5' RACE reads through MiXCR, storing one row per CDR3 protein. The table has fewer than 700,000 distinct CDR3 sequences, about 20% seen once. Material for sequencing was PBMCs or a T cell subset sorted from them (not recorded which). Receptor source: an adult woman who had mild COVID-19 (a few samples of this study predate the infection). Cell type and time point are not known. Both conserved end residues are part of each CDR3. Fields, in order: V gene, J gene, clone size, D gene, CDR3 protein, CDR3 DNA. The D gene is left open where the match is weak. Only some rows state a clone size, as once, few, many or a class for expanded clones.

>TRBV12-3/TRBV12-4|TRBJ2-7|few|-
CASTSGGSYEQYF
TGTGCCAGCACCTCGGGTGGCTCCTACGAGCAGTACTTC
>TRBV20-1|TRBJ2-7|few|TRBD1
CSARDGTGASYEQYF
TGCAGTGCTAGAGATGGGACAGGAGCATCCTACGAGCAGTACTTC
>TRBV11-2|TRBJ2-2|-|-
CASSWGLRRIGELFF
TGTGCCAGCAGCTGGGGTCTCAGACGGATCGGGGAGCTGTTTTTT
>TRBV19|TRBJ1-5|-|-
CASSLQMGGTYSNQPQHF
TGTGCCAGTAGTCTCCAGATGGGGGGTACCTATAGCAATCAGCCCCAGCATTTT
>TRBV12-3/TRBV12-4|TRBJ2-5|-|TRBD2
CASSSRRGLAGQETQYF
TGTGCCAGCAGTTCTCGGAGGGGACTAGCGGGACAAGAGACCCAGTACTTC
>TRBV4-1|TRBJ1-2|-|-
CASSQEDGNYGYTF
TGCGCCAGCAGCCAAGAAGACGGGAACTATGGCTACACCTTC
>TRBV30|TRBJ1-5|few|TRBD1
CAWSLGTGRPQHF
TGTGCCTGGAGCCTCGGGACAGGGAGGCCCCAGCATTTT
>TRBV4-1|TRBJ1-5|few|-
CASSQGPRGSYNQPQHF
TGCGCCAGCAGCCAAGGCCCCCGGGGGTCGTACAATCAGCCCCAGCATTTT
>TRBV5-1|TRBJ1-5|-|-
CASSLDNFNQPQHF
TGCGCCAGCAGCTTGGACAACTTCAATCAGCCCCAGCATTTT
>TRBV10-3|TRBJ2-5|few|-
CAISESPTGLETQYF
TGTGCCATCAGTGAGTCGCCCACAGGGTTAGAGACCCAGTACTTC
>TRBV27|TRBJ2-6|once|-
CATSDQGTGANVLTF
TGTGCCACCAGTGACCAGGGTACTGGGGCCAACGTCCTGACTTTC
>TRBV20-1|TRBJ2-4|few|TRBD2
CRAGVRGGNIQYF
TGCCGGGCGGGGGTTCGGGGAGGAAACATTCAGTACTTC
>TRBV7-3|TRBJ2-3|few|TRBD2
CASSNPMWEGDTQYF
TGTGCCAGCAGCAACCCCATGTGGGAGGGAGATACGCAGTATTTT
>TRBV11-1|TRBJ2-1|few|-
CASSLGEGIRYNEQFF
TGTGCCAGCAGCTTGGGCGAGGGTATAAGGTACAATGAGCAGTTCTTC
>TRBV12-3/TRBV12-4|TRBJ1-1|-|-
CASSSRWGGIGDTEAFF
TGTGCCAGCAGTTCCCGGTGGGGGGGGATTGGGGACACTGAAGCTTTCTTT
>TRBV25-1|TRBJ2-7|-|-
CASTPPGAYEQYF
TGTGCCAGCACCCCCCCGGGGGCCTACGAGCAGTACTTC
>TRBV18|TRBJ2-3|many|TRBD1
CASSPGRQGGTDTQYF
TGTGCCAGCTCACCAGGTCGACAGGGGGGTACAGATACGCAGTATTTT
>TRBV20-1|TRBJ2-1|few|TRBD2
CSARETLAGVGEQFF
TGCAGTGCTAGAGAGACGTTAGCGGGAGTCGGGGAGCAGTTCTTC
>TRBV7-6|TRBJ1-1|few|-
CASSGGARNTEAFF
TGTGCCAGCAGCGGAGGTGCCAGGAACACTGAAGCTTTCTTT
>TRBV5-4|TRBJ2-5|-|-
CASSPVPGTQQETQYF
TGTGCCAGCAGCCCGGTCCCCGGGACTCAGCAAGAGACCCAGTACTTC
>TRBV20-1|TRBJ1-1|-|-
CSARVAGSNTEAFF
TGCAGTGCTAGAGTTGCAGGGTCGAACACTGAAGCTTTCTTT
>TRBV5-1|TRBJ1-2|many|-
CASRPSPGQFYGYTF
TGCGCCAGCAGGCCGTCTCCGGGACAATTCTATGGCTACACCTTC
>TRBV3-1|TRBJ2-1|-|-
CASSQTGTMNNEQFF
TGTGCCAGCAGCCAAACCGGGACGATGAACAATGAGCAGTTCTTC
>TRBV24-1|TRBJ2-1|-|TRBD2
CATSAQLAGVGEQFF
TGTGCCACCAGTGCCCAACTAGCGGGAGTCGGTGAGCAGTTCTTC
>TRBV3-1|TRBJ1-2|few|-
CASSQDWQGRYGYTF
TGTGCCAGCAGCCAAGATTGGCAGGGCCGGTATGGCTACACCTTC
>TRBV5-1|TRBJ1-5|-|TRBD1
CASSLGDSDQPQHF
TGCGCCAGCAGCTTGGGGGACAGCGATCAGCCCCAGCATTTT
>TRBV6-5|TRBJ1-4|-|-
CASSYALNEKLFF
TGTGCCAGCAGTTACGCACTGAATGAAAAACTGTTTTTT
>TRBV7-9|TRBJ2-3|few|-
CASSHQFADTQYF
TGTGCCAGCAGCCACCAGTTCGCAGATACGCAGTATTTT
>TRBV20-1|TRBJ1-2|few|TRBD1
CSARPTDRVTSGYTF
TGCAGTGCTAGACCAACCGACAGGGTGACAAGTGGCTACACCTTC
>TRBV5-1|TRBJ1-1|-|-
CASSLFPLGTEAFF
TGCGCCAGCAGCTTGTTCCCTTTGGGCACTGAAGCTTTCTTT
>TRBV6-2/TRBV6-3|TRBJ2-7|-|-
CASSYHDGTYEQYF
TGTGCCAGCAGTTATCACGACGGGACCTACGAGCAGTACTTC
>TRBV20-1|TRBJ2-1|-|TRBD2
CSASYGLAGEGSSYNEQFF
TGCAGTGCTAGTTATGGACTAGCGGGAGAGGGGAGCTCCTACAATGAGCAGTTCTTC
>TRBV20-1|TRBJ2-5|-|-
CSARSTPTRLMVTQYF
TGCAGTGCTAGAAGTACACCGACCAGGCTTATGGTGACCCAGTACTTC
>TRBV6-2/TRBV6-3|TRBJ1-5|-|-
CASRGSDYSNQPQHF
TGTGCCAGCAGGGGCAGCGATTATAGCAATCAGCCCCAGCATTTT
>TRBV30|TRBJ2-1|many|-
CAWRCCAGFF
TGTGCCTGGAGATGCTGCGCAGGGTTCTTC
>TRBV10-3|TRBJ2-2|few|TRBD1
CATSWDSKSGELFF
TGTGCCACGTCTTGGGACAGTAAGTCCGGGGAGCTGTTTTTT
>TRBV12-3/TRBV12-4|TRBJ2-5|many|-
CASSFLGAPGETQYF
TGTGCCAGCAGTTTCCTAGGAGCCCCCGGAGAGACCCAGTACTTC
>TRBV15|TRBJ1-5|many|-
CATSRDRGNQPQHF
TGTGCCACCAGCAGAGATCGAGGGAATCAGCCCCAGCATTTT
>TRBV9|TRBJ1-5|few|TRBD1
CASSERKGAWVSNQPQHF
TGTGCCAGCAGCGAACGGAAGGGGGCTTGGGTAAGCAATCAGCCCCAGCATTTT
>TRBV5-4|TRBJ2-3|few|TRBD2
CASSRPASLLAGGPDTQYF
TGTGCCAGCAGCCGACCAGCTTCCCTATTAGCGGGAGGACCAGATACGCAGTATTTT
>TRBV9|TRBJ2-1|-|TRBD2
CASSVEVAGSYNEQFF
TGTGCCAGCAGCGTAGAGGTAGCGGGATCCTACAATGAGCAGTTCTTC
>TRBV30|TRBJ2-2|few|-
CAWSVLWETGELFF
TGTGCCTGGAGTGTACTTTGGGAAACCGGGGAGCTGTTTTTT
>TRBV7-9|TRBJ2-5|many|TRBD2
CASSLGGAGNQETQYF
TGTGCCAGCAGCTTAGGAGGAGCGGGGAACCAAGAGACCCAGTACTTC
>TRBV6-2/TRBV6-3|TRBJ2-1|once|TRBD2
CASEPLAGGYNEQFF
TGTGCCAGCGAACCTCTAGCGGGAGGTTACAATGAGCAGTTCTTC